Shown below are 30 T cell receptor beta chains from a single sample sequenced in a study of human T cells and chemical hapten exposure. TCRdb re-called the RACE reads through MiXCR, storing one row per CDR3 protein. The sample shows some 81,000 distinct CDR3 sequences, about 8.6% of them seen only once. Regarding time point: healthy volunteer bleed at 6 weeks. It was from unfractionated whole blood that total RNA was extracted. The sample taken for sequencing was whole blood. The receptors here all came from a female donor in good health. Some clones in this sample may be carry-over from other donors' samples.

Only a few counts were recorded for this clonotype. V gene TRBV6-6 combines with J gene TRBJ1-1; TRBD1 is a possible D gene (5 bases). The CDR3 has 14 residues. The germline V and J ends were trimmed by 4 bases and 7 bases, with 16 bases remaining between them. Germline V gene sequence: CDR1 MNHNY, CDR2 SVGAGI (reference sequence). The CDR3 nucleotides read TGTGCCAGCAGTTCTACTATTTGGGACGGTGAAGCTTTCTTT. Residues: CASSSTIWDGEAFF.

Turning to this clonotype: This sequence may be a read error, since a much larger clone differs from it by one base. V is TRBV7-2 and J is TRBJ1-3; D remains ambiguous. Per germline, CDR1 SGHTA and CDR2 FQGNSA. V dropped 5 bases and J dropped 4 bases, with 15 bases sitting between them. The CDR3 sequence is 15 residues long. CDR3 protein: CASSSTQSVGNTIYF. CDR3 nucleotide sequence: TGTGCCAGCAGCAGTACTCAGTCGGTAGGAAACACCATATATTTT.

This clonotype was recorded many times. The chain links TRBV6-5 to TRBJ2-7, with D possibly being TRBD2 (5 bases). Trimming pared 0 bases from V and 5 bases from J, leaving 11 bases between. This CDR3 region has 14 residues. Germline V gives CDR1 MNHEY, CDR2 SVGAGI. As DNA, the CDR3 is TGTGCCAGCAGTTACTCGCGAGGGTCCCACGAGCAGTACTTC. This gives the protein CASSYSRGSHEQYF.

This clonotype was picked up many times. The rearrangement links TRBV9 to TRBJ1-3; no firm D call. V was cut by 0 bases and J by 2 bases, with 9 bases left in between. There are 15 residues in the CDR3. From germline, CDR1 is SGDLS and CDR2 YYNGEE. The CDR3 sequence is CASSVGAPPGNTIYF. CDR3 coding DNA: TGTGCCAGCAGCGTAGGGGCCCCTCCTGGAAACACCATATATTTT.

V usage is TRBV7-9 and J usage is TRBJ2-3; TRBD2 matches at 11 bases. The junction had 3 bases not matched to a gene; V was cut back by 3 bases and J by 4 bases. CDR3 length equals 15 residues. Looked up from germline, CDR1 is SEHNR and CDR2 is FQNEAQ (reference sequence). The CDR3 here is CASSFGLAGSDTQYF. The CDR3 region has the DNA TGTGCCAGCAGCTTCGGACTAGCGGGCTCAGATACGCAGTATTTT.

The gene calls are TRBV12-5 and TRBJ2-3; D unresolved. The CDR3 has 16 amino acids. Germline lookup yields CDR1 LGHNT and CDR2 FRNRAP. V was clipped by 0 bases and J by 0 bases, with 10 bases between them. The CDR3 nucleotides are TGTGCTAGTGGTTTGGTACCGGGCCGTAGCACAGATACGCAGTATTTT. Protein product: CASGLVPGRSTDTQYF.

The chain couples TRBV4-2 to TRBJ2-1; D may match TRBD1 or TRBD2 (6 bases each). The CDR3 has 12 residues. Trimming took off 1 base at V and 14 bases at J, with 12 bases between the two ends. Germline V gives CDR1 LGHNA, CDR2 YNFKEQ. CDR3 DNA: TGTGCCAGCAGCCAAGCACCAGGGGAGGAGTTCTTC. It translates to CASSQAPGEEFF.

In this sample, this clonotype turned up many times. CDR3 bases: TGTGCCAGCAGTCTTTCAGGGGCGGAAAATGAAAAACTGTTTTTT. Amino acid sequence: CASSLSGAENEKLFF. This chain uses TRBV28 with TRBJ1-4; perhaps TRBD1 as D (6 bases). The CDR3 runs to 15 residues. Germline assignment: CDR1 MDHEN and CDR2 SYDVKM. Trimming cost V 5 bases and J 5 bases, with 15 bases left between them.

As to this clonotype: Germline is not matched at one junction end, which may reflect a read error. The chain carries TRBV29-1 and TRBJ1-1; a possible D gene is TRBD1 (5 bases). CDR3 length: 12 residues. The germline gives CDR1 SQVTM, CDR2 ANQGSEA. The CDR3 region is CSVQDRAKEAFF. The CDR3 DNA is TGCAGCGTTCAAGACAGAGCAAAAGAAGCTTTCTTT.

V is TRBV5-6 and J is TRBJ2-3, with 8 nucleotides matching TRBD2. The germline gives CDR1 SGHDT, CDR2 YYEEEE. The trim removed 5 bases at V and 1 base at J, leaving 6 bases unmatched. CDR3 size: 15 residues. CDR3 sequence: CASSIALAGTDTQYF. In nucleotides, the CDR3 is TGTGCCAGCAGTATAGCACTAGCGGGCACAGATACGCAGTATTTT.

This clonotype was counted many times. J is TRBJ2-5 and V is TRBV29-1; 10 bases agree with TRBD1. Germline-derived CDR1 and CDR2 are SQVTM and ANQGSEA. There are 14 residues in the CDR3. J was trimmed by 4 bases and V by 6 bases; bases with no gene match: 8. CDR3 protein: CSVGGQGVAETQYF. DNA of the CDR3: TGCAGCGTAGGAGGACAGGGGGTAGCAGAGACCCAGTACTTC.

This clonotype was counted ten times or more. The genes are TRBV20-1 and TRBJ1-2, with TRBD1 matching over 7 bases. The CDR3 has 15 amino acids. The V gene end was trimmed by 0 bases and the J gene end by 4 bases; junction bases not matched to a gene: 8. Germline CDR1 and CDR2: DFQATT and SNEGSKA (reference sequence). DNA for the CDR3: TGCAGTGCTAGAGACGTCTGGACAGGTCTCTATGGCTACACCTTC. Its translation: CSARDVWTGLYGYTF.

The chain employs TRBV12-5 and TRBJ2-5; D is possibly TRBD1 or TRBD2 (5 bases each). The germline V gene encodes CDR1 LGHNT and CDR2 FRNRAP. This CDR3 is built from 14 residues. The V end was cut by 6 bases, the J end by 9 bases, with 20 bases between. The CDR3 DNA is TGTGCTAGTGGGGCCGGGACGTCGGAAGGGTCCCAGTACTTC. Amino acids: CASGAGTSEGSQYF.

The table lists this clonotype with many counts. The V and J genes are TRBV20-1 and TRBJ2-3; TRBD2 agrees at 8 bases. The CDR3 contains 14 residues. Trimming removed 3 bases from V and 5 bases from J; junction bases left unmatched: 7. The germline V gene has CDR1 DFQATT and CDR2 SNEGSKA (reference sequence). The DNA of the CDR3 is TGCAGTGCTAGTCCGGGGGGGGCAGAAGATACGCAGTATTTT. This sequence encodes CSASPGGAEDTQYF.

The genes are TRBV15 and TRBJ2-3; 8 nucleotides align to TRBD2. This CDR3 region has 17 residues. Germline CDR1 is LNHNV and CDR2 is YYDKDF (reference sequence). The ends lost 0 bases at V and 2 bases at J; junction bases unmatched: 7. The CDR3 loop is CATSRDSAGGLTDTQYF. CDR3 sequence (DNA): TGTGCCACCAGCAGAGATTCGGCGGGGGGCCTCACAGATACGCAGTATTTT.

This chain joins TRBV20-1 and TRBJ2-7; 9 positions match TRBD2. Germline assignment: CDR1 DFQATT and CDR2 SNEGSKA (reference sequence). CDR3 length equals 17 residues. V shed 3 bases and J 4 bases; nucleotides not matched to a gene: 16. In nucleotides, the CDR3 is TGCAGTGCTAGGGGTTCTGGGCTAGCGGGGATTTGGTACGAGCAGTACTTC. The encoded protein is CSARGSGLAGIWYEQYF.

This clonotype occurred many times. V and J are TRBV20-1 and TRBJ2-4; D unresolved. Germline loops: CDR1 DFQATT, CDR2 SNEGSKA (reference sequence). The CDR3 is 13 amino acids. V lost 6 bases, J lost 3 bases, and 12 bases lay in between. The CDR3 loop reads CSAPRTGKNIQYF. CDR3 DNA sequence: TGCAGTGCCCCGAGAACGGGCAAAAACATTCAGTACTTC.

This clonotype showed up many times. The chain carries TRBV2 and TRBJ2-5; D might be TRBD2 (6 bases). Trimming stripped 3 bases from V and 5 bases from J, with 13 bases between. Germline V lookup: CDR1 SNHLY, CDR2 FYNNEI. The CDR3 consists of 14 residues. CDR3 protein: CASSDFGSAETQYF. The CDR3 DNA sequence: TGTGCCAGCAGTGACTTCGGGAGCGCCGAGACCCAGTACTTC.

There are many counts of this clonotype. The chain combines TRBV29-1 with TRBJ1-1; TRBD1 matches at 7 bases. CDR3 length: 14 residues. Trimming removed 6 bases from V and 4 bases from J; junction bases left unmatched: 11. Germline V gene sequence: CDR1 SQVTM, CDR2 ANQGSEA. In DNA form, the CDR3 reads TGCAGCGTCAAGAGGGGGCTGAGGATCACTGAAGCTTTCTTT. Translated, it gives CSVKRGLRITEAFF.

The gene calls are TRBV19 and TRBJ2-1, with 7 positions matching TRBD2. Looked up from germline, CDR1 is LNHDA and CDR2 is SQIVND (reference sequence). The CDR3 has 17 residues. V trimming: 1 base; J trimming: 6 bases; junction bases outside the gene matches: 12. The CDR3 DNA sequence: TGTGCCAGTAGTATAGGTATGCGGTCTAGCGGACCCAATGAGCAGTTCTTC. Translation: CASSIGMRSSGPNEQFF.

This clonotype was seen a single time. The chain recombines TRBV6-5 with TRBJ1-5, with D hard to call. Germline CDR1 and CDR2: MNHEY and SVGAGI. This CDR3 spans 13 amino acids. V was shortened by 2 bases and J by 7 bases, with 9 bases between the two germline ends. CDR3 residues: CASSYSSYQPQHF. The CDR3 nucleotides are TGTGCCAGCAGTTACAGTAGTTACCAGCCCCAGCATTTT.

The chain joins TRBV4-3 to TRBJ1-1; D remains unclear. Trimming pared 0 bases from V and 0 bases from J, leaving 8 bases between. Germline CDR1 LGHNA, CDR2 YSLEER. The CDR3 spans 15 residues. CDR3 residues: CASSQDELLNTEAFF. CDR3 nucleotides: TGCGCCAGCAGCCAAGACGAACTGCTGAACACTGAAGCTTTCTTT.

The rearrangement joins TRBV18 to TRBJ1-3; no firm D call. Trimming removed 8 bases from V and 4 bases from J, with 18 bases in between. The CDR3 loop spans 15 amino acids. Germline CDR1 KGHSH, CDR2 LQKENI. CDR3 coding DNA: TGTGCCAGCACCAAAATTAGCGGTCTCGGAAACACCATATATTTT. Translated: CASTKISGLGNTIYF.

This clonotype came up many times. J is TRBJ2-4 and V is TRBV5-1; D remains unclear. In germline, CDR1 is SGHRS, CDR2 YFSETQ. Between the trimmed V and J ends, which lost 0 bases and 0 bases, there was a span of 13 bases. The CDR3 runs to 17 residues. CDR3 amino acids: CASSLALSTIAKNIQYF. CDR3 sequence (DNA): TGCGCCAGCAGCTTGGCCTTGTCAACGATAGCCAAAAACATTCAGTACTTC.

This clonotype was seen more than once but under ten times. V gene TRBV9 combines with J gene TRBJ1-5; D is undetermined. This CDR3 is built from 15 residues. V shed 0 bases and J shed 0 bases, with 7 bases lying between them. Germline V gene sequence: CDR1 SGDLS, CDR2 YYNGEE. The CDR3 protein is CASSVGPDSNQPQHF. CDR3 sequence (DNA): TGTGCCAGCAGCGTAGGACCAGATAGCAATCAGCCCCAGCATTTT.

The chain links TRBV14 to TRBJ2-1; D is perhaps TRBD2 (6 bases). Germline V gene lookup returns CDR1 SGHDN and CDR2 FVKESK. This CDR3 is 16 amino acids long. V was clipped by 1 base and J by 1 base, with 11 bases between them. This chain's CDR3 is CASSQGGGLSYNEQFF. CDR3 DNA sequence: TGTGCCAGCAGCCAAGGAGGAGGGTTGTCCTACAATGAGCAGTTCTTC.

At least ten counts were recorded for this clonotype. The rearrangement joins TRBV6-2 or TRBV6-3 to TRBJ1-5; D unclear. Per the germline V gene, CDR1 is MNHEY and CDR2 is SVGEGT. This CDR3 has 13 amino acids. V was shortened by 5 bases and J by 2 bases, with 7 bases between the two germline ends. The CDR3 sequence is CASSPWGNQPQHF. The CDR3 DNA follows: TGTGCCAGCAGTCCGTGGGGCAATCAGCCCCAGCATTTT.

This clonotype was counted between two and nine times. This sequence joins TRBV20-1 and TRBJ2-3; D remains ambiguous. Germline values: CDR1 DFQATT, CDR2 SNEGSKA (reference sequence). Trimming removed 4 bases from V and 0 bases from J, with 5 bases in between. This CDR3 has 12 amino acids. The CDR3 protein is CSATHSTDTQYF. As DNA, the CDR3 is TGCAGTGCTACTCATAGCACAGATACGCAGTATTTT.

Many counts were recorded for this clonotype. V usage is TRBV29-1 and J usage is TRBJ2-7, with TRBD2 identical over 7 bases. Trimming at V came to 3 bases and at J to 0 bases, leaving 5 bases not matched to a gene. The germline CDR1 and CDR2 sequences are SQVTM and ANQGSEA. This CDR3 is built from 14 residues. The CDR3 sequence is CSVEGGVSSYEQYF. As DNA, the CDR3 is TGCAGCGTTGAGGGAGGGGTCTCCTCCTACGAGCAGTACTTC.

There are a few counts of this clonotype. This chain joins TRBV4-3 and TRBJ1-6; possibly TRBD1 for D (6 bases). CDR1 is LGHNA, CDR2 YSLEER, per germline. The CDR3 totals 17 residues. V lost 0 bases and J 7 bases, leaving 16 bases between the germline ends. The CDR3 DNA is TGCGCCAGCAGCCAAGATCCCAGACAGGAATGGAATTCACCCCTCCACTTT. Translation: CASSQDPRQEWNSPLHF.